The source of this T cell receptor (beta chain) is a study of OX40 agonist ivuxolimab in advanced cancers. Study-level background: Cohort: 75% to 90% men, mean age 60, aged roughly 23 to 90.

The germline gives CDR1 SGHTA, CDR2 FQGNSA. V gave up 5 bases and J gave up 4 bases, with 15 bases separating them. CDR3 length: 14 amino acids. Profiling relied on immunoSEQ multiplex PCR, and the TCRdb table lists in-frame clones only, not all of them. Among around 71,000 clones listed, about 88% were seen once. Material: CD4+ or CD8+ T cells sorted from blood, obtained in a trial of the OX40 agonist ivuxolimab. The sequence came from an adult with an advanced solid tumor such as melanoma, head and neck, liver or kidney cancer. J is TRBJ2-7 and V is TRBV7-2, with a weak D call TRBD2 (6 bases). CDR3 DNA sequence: TGTGCCAGCAGCCCCTATCGGGAGACTTACGAGCAGTACTTC. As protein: CASSPYRETYEQYF. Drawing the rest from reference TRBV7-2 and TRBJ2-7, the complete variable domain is GAGVSQSPSNKVTEKGKDVELRCDPISGHTALYWYRQSLGQGLEFLIYFQGNSAPDKSGLPSDRFSAERTGGSVSTLTIQRTQQEDSAVYLCASSPYRETYEQYFGPGTRLTVT.